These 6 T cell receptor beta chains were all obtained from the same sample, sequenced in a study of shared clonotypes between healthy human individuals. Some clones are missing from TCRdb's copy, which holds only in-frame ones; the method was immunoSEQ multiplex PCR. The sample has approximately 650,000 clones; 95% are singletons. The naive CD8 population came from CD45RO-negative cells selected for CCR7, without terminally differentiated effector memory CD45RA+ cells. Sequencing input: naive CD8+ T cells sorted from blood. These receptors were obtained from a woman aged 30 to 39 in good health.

CDR3 DNA sequence: TGTGCCAGCAGCCCTCACGAGGGGGATACGCAGTATTTT. This codes for CASSPHEGDTQYF. This chain joins TRBV13 and TRBJ2-3; D is tentatively TRBD1 or TRBD2 (5 bases each). Trimming pared 5 bases from V and 6 bases from J, leaving 12 bases between. This CDR3 spans 13 amino acids. Germline V gene sequence: CDR1 PRHDT, CDR2 FYEKMQ (reference sequence).

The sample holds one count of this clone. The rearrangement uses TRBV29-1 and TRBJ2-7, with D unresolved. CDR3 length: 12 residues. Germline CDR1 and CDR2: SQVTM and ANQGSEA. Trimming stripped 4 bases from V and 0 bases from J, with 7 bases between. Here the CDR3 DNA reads TGCAGCGTTGTAAGAGGCTCCTACGAGCAGTACTTC. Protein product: CSVVRGSYEQYF.

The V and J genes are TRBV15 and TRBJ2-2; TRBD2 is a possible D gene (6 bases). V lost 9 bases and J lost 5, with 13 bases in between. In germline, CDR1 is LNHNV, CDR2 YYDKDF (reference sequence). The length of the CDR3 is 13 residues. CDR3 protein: CATRGLVTGELFF. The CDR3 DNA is TGTGCCACAAGGGGACTGGTTACCGGGGAGCTGTTTTTT.

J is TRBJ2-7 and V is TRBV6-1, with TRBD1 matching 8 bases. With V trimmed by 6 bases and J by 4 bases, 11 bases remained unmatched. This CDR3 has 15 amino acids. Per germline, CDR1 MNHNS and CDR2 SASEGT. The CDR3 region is CASSDPGQVRYEQYF. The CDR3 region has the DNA TGTGCCAGCAGCGACCCGGGACAGGTGCGGTACGAGCAGTACTTC.

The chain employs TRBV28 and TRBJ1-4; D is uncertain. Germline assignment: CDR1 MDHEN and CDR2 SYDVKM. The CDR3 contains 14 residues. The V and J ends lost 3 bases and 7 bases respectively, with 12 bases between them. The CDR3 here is CASSFRARVEKLFF. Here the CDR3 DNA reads TGTGCCAGCAGTTTTAGGGCTCGGGTTGAAAAACTGTTTTTT.

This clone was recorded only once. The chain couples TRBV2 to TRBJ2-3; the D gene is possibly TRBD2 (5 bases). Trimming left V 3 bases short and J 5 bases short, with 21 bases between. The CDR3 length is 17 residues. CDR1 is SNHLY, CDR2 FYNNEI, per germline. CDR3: CASSDSPSNLAGDTQYF. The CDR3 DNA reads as TGTGCCAGCAGTGATTCGCCTAGCAATCTAGCTGGAGATACGCAGTATTTT.